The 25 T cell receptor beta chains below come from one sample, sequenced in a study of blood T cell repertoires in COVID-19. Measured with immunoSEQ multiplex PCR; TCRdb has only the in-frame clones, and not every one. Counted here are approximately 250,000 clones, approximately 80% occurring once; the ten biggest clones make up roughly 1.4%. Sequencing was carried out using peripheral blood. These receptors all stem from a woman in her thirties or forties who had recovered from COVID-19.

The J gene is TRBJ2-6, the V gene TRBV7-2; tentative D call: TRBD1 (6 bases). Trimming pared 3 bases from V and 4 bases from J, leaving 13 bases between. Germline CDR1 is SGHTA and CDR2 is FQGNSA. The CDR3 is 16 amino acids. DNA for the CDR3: TGTGCCAGCAGCTTTGATTCAGGGGCCGGGGCCAACGTCCTGACTTTC. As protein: CASSFDSGAGANVLTF.

The DNA for the CDR3 is TGTGCCAGCTATACAGGGGGTTCGGATACGCAGTATTTT. Its protein product is CASYTGGSDTQYF. The chain carries TRBV11-2 and TRBJ2-3, with 8 bases that match TRBD1. Germline CDR1 reads SGHAT; CDR2 reads FQNNGV. The CDR3 is 13 amino acids. V lost 8 bases and J lost 6; bases outside the gene matches: 7.

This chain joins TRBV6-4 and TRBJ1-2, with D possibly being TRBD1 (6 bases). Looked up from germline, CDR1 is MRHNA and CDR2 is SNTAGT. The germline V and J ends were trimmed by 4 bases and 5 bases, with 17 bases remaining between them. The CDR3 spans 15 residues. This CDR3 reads CASSVFRDTEYGYTF. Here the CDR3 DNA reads TGTGCCAGCAGTGTGTTCCGGGACACCGAATATGGCTACACCTTC.

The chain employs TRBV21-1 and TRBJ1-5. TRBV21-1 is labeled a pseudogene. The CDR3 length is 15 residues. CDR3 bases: TGTGCCAGCAGCAAAGGAGTTTATAGCAATCAGCCCCAGCATTTT. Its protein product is CASSKGVYSNQPQHF.

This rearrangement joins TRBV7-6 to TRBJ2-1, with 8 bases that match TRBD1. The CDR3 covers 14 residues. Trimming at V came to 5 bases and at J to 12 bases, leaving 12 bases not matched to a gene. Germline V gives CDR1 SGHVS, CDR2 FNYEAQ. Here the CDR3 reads CASSASTQGGGQFF. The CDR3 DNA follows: TGTGCCAGCAGCGCGAGTACACAGGGGGGCGGGCAGTTCTTC.

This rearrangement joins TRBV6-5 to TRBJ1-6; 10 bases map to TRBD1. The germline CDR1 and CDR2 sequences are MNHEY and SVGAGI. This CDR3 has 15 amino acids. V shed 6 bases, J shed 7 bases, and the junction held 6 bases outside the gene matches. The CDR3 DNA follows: TGTGCCAGCAGAACGGACAGGGGGTACAATTCACCCCTCCACTTT. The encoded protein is CASRTDRGYNSPLHF.

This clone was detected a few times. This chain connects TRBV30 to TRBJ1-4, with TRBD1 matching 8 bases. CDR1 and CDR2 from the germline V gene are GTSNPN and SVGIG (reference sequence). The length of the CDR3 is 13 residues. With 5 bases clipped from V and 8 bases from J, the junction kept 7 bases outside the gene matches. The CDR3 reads CAWQTGGTEKLFF. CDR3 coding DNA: TGTGCCTGGCAAACAGGGGGTACAGAAAAACTGTTTTTT. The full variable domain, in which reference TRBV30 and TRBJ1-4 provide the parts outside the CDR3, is SQTIHQWPATLVQPVGSPLSLECTVEGTSNPNLYWYRQAAGRGLQLLFYSVGIGQISSEVPQNLSASRPQDRQFILSSKKLLLSDSGFYLCAWQTGGTEKLFFGSGTQLSVL.

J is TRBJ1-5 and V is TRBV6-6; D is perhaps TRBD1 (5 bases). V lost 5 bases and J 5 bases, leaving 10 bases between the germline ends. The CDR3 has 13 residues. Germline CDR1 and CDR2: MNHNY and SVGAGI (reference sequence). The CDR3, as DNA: TGTGCCAGCAGTGCAAAGGGGTATCAGCCCCAGCATTTT. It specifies CASSAKGYQPQHF.

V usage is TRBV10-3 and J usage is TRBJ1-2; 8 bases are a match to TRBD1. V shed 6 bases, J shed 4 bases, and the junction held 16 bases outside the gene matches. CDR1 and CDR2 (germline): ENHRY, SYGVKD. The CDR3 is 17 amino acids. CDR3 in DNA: TGTGCCATCAGGATTGGGACCACAGGGGGTAAAGGCTATGGCTACACCTTC. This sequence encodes CAIRIGTTGGKGYGYTF.

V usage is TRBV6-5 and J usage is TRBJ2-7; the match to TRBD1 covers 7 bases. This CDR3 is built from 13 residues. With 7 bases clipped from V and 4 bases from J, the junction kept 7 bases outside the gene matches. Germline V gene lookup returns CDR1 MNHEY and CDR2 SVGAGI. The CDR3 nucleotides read TGTGCCAGCACGGACAGGCCTGGGTACGAGCAGTACTTC. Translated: CASTDRPGYEQYF.

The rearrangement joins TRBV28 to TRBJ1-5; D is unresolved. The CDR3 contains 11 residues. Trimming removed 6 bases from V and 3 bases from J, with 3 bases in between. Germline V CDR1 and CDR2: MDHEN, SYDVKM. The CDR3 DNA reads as TGTGCCAGCAGCCACAATCAGCCCCAGCATTTT. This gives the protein CASSHNQPQHF.

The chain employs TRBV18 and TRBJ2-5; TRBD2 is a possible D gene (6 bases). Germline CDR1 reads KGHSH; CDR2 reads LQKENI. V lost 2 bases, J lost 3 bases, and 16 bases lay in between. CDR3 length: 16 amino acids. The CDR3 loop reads CASSPSLFGSEETQYF. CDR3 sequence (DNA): TGTGCCAGCTCACCATCCCTTTTCGGGAGCGAAGAGACCCAGTACTTC. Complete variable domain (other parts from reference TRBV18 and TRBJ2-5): NAGVMQNPRHLVRRRGQEARLRCSPMKGHSHVYWYRQLPEEGLKFMVYLQKENIIDESGMPKERFSAEFPKEGPSILRIQQVVRGDSAAYFCASSPSLFGSEETQYFGPGTRLLVL.

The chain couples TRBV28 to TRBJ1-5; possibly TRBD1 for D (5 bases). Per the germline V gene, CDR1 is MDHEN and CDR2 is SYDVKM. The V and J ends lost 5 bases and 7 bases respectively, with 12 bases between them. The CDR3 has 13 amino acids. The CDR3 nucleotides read TGTGCCAGCAGTACGGGACTAGGACAGCCCCAGCATTTT. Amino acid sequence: CASSTGLGQPQHF.

The CDR3 DNA reads as TGTGCCAGTAGTACAGGGGGGACGTCCGAGCAGTACTTC. As protein: CASSTGGTSEQYF. The chain uses TRBV19 and TRBJ2-7; D possibly corresponds to TRBD1 (7 bases). Germline CDR1 LNHDA, CDR2 SQIVND (reference sequence). The CDR3 runs 13 residues. Trimming pared 4 bases from V and 6 bases from J, leaving 13 bases between.

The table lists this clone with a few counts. CDR3 amino acids: CASSLFSTRQETQYF. CDR3 in DNA: TGTGCCAGCAGCTTGTTTTCTACTAGGCAAGAGACCCAGTACTTC. The chain joins TRBV7-8 to TRBJ2-5, with D perhaps TRBD2 (5 bases). The CDR3 has 15 amino acids. The V gene lost 3 bases and the J gene lost 2 bases, with 13 bases spanning the gap. The germline V gene has CDR1 SGHVS and CDR2 FQNEAQ.

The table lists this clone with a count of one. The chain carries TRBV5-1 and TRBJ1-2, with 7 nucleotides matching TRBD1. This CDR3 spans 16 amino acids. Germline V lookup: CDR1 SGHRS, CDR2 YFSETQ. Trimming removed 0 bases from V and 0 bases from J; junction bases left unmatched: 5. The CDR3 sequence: CASSLGNRGANYGYTF. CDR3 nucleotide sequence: TGCGCCAGCAGCTTGGGAAACAGGGGAGCTAACTATGGCTACACCTTC.

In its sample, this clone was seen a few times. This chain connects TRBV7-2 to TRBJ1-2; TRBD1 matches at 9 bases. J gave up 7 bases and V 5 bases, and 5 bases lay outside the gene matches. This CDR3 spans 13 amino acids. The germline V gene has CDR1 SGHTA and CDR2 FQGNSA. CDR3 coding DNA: TGTGCCAGCAGCCAATCGACAGGGGGTGGCTACACCTTC. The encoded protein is CASSQSTGGGYTF. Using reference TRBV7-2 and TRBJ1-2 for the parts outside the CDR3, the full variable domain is GAGVSQSPSNKVTEKGKDVELRCDPISGHTALYWYRQSLGQGLEFLIYFQGNSAPDKSGLPSDRFSAERTGGSVSTLTIQRTQQEDSAVYLCASSQSTGGGYTFGSGTRLTVV.

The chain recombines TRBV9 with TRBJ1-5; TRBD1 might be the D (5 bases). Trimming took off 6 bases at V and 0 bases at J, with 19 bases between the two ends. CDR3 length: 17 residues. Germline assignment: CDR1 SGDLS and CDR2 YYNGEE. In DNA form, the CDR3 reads TGTGCCAGCATTAGAGGCAGGGTAAGATTTAGCAATCAGCCCCAGCATTTT. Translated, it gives CASIRGRVRFSNQPQHF. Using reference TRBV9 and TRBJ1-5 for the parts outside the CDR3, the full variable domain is DSGVTQTPKHLITATGQRVTLRCSPRSGDLSVYWYQQSLDQGLQFLIQYYNGEERAKGNILERFSAQQFPDLHSELNLSSLELGDSALYFCASIRGRVRFSNQPQHFGDGTRLSIL.

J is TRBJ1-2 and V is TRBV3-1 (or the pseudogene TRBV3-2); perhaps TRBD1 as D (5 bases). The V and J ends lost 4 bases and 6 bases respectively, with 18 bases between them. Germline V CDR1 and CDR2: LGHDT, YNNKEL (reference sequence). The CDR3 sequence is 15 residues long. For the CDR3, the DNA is TGTGCCAGCAGCCTAACAGGCGATTTTTATGATGGCTACACCTTC. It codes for CASSLTGDFYDGYTF.

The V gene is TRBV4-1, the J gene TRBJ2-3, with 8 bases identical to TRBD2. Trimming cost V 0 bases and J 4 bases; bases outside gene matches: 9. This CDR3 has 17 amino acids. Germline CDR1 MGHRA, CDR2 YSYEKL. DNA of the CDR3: TGCGCCAGCAGCCAAGATCGGGAGGGAGGATTGGCAGATACGCAGTATTTT. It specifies CASSQDREGGLADTQYF.

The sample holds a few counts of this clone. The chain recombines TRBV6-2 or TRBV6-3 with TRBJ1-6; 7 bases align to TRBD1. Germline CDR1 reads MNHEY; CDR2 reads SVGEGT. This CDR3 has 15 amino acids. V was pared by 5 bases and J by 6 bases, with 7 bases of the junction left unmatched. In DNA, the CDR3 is TGTGCCAGCAGTCTTTCCCGGGACAGTAATTCACCCCTCCACTTT. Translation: CASSLSRDSNSPLHF.

The CDR3 protein is CASSPPASGVVTQYF. The DNA of the CDR3 is TGTGCCAGCTCACCACCAGCTAGCGGGGTAGTGACCCAGTACTTC. The genes are TRBV18 and TRBJ2-5; 9 nucleotides align to TRBD2. The CDR3 is made up of 15 amino acids. Germline V CDR1 and CDR2: KGHSH, LQKENI. Trimming removed 0 bases from V and 7 bases from J; junction bases left unmatched: 6.

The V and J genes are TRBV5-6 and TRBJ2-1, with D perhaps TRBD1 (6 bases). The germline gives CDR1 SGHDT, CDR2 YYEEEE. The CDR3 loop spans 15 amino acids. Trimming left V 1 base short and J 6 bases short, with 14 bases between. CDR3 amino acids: CASSLTVRGGNEQFF. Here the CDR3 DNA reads TGTGCCAGCAGCTTGACGGTTCGAGGGGGCAATGAGCAGTTCTTC.

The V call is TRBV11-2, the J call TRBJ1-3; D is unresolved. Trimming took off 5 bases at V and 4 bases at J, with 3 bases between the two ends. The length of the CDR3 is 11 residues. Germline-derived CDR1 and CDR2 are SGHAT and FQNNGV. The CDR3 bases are TGTGCCAGCAGCCTAGGAAACACCATATATTTT. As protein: CASSLGNTIYF. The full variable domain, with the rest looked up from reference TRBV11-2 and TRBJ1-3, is EAGVAQSPRYKIIEKRQSVAFWCNPISGHATLYWYQQILGQGPKLLIQFQNNGVVDDSQLPKDRFSAERLKGVDSTLKIQPAKLEDSAVYLCASSLGNTIYFGEGSWLTVV.

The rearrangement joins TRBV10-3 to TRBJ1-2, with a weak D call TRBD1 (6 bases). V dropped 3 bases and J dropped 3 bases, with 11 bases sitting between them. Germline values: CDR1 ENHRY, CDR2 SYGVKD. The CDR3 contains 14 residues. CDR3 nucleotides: TGTGCCATCAGTGAACAGGGAGAAGACTATGGCTACACCTTC. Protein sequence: CAISEQGEDYGYTF.